This TCR beta chain is from a study of cytomegalovirus exposure and HLA in healthy donors. The PCR employed 60 Vbeta primers together with 13 Jbeta primers. Profiling relied on immunoSEQ multiplex PCR, and the TCRdb table lists in-frame clones only, not all of them. The sample lists approximately 150,000 clones, roughly 80% occurring once. CDR3 size: 13 residues. Germline values: CDR1 SEHNR, CDR2 FQNEAQ (reference sequence). J lost 3 bases, V lost 4 bases, and 2 bases had no gene match. Study-level findings and limits: In a later analysis, TCR beta V- and J-gene trimming showed a link to a missense DCLRE1C variant. Rare TCR sequences dominated, though some public TCRs recurred in many donors. Sequencing depth roughly uniform across donors was assumed in presence/absence analyses.

Comment on this clone: The antigen is unknown.

Healthy bone marrow donors formed the donor group. This TCR came from a man younger than 40 in good health and CMV-seropositive. The V call is TRBV7-9, the J call TRBJ1-2; 7 bases are a match to TRBD1. Sample: PBMCs. The CDR3 spells CASSYGTDYGYTF. CDR3 DNA sequence: TGTGCCAGCAGCTACGGGACAGACTATGGCTACACCTTC.